There are many counts of the clone carrying this T cell receptor beta chain. Its antigen is not identified. Sample time point: pre-sensitization, week 0. Treatment in this sample: therapeutic diphenylcyclopropenone sensitization with weekly scalp DPC. The data belong to a study of human T cells and chemical hapten exposure. Points from the study as a whole: All donors were alopecia patients, so their immunity may differ from that of healthy people.

From the RACE reads, TCRdb called clonotypes with MiXCR, one entry per CDR3 protein. This table has 300,000 to 450,000 distinct CDR3 sequences, less than 6.5% appearing once. This clonotype was sampled from a woman between 45 and 65 years old with alopecia areata. Some clones in this sample may be carry-over from other donors' samples. Sequences were derived from whole blood, sampled in connection with sensitization to the hapten diphenylcyclopropenone (DPC).

CDR3 residues: CASSPQRQMNTEAFF. The CDR3 nucleotides are TGTGCCAGCTCCCCCCAACGGCAGATGAACACTGAAGCTTTCTTT. The rearrangement links TRBV18 to TRBJ1-1; no firm D call. The CDR3 runs 15 residues. The ends were cut back, 6 bases at V and 0 bases at J, with 14 bases in the middle. Germline loops: CDR1 KGHSH, CDR2 LQKENI.